This passage covers 12 T cell receptor beta chains from one sample sequenced in a study of early T cells in non-severe SARS-CoV-2 infection. TCRdb re-derived calls from the 5' RACE reads in MiXCR, one entry per CDR3 protein. The sample yields 120,000 or so distinct CDR3 sequences, roughly 12% seen once. The source was whole blood, collected at baseline. These receptors were collected from an adult who was a healthcare worker with PCR-confirmed SARS-CoV-2 infection or an uninfected control (not recorded which).

The chain couples TRBV14 to TRBJ2-2; the D gene is possibly TRBD2 (6 bases). The V gene's germline CDR1 is SGHDN and CDR2 FVKESK. The CDR3 is made up of 16 amino acids. The germline V and J ends were trimmed by 5 bases and 3 bases, with 16 bases remaining between them. The CDR3 protein is CASSIGWRRDTGELFF. In DNA, the CDR3 is TGTGCCAGCAGCATCGGCTGGAGGAGGGACACCGGGGAGCTGTTTTTT.

This clonotype was recorded many times. The chain couples TRBV6-1 to TRBJ2-7, with unresolved D. V lost 2 bases and J lost 6, with 11 bases in between. Germline loops: CDR1 MNHNS, CDR2 SASEGT. CDR3 size: 13 residues. The CDR3 DNA sequence: TGTGCCAGCAGTGAACCCGGCTATCGCGAGCAGTACTTC. Protein product: CASSEPGYREQYF.

This chain uses TRBV7-2 with TRBJ2-7; D ambiguous. This CDR3 spans 14 amino acids. Looked up from germline, CDR1 is SGHTA and CDR2 is FQGNSA. Between the trimmed V and J ends, which lost 5 bases and 3 bases, there was a span of 14 bases. CDR3: CASSAPPFSYEQYF. Here the CDR3 DNA reads TGTGCCAGCAGCGCGCCCCCCTTCAGCTACGAGCAGTACTTC.

This clonotype appeared a few times. The chain joins TRBV7-2 to TRBJ2-7; 14 positions match TRBD2. The CDR3 consists of 16 residues. The V and J ends lost 5 bases and 6 bases, in that order; junction bases with no gene match: 9. Per germline, CDR1 SGHTA and CDR2 FQGNSA. CDR3 coding DNA: TGTGCCAGCAGCCGGAGGGGACTAGCGGGGGCGGGCGAGCAGTACTTC. This encodes CASSRRGLAGAGEQYF. Drawing the rest from reference TRBV7-2 and TRBJ2-7, the complete variable domain is GAGVSQSPSNKVTEKGKDVELRCDPISGHTALYWYRQSLGQGLEFLIYFQGNSAPDKSGLPSDRFSAERTGGSVSTLTIQRTQQEDSAVYLCASSRRGLAGAGEQYFGPGTRLTVT.

This clonotype was observed at least ten times. The rearrangement links TRBV29-1 to TRBJ2-7; D could derive from TRBD1 or TRBD2 (5 bases each). CDR1 and CDR2 from the germline V gene are SQVTM and ANQGSEA. The CDR3 is 14 residues long. Trimming took off 7 bases at V and 3 bases at J, with 19 bases between the two ends. DNA for the CDR3: TGCAGCGCCCAAGGCAGGGACGGAGACTACGAGCAGTACTTC. This gives the protein CSAQGRDGDYEQYF.

This clonotype was counted only a few times. The chain recombines TRBV18 with TRBJ2-2; 8 positions match TRBD1. After removal of 3 bases from V and 5 bases from J, the junction contained 2 bases not matched to a gene. Germline V gives CDR1 KGHSH, CDR2 LQKENI. The CDR3 runs 14 residues. The CDR3 coding sequence is TGTGCCAGCTCACCGGGACAGGCAACCGGGGAGCTGTTTTTT. Protein product: CASSPGQATGELFF. Using reference TRBV18 and TRBJ2-2 for the parts outside the CDR3, the full variable domain is NAGVMQNPRHLVRRRGQEARLRCSPMKGHSHVYWYRQLPEEGLKFMVYLQKENIIDESGMPKERFSAEFPKEGPSILRIQQVVRGDSAAYFCASSPGQATGELFFGEGSRLTVL.

This clonotype has a handful of counts. The rearrangement uses TRBV5-1 and TRBJ2-6, with D possibly being TRBD2 (6 bases). The V end lost 3 bases, the J end lost 0 bases, and 13 bases lay between the germline ends. Germline CDR1 reads SGHRS; CDR2 reads YFSETQ. This CDR3 comprises 17 residues. CDR3 region: CASSSGLLISGANVLTF. CDR3 DNA: TGCGCCAGCAGCTCGGGACTCCTTATCTCTGGGGCCAACGTCCTGACTTTC.

The V and J genes are TRBV29-1 and TRBJ2-7, with a weak D call TRBD1 (5 bases). Trimming left V 3 bases short and J 6 bases short, with 15 bases between. This CDR3 has 13 amino acids. Germline lookup yields CDR1 SQVTM and CDR2 ANQGSEA. CDR3 amino acids: CSVDLGQGSEQYF. The CDR3 coding sequence is TGCAGCGTTGATCTCGGGCAGGGTAGCGAGCAGTACTTC.

This clonotype was observed at least ten times. This sequence joins TRBV6-5 and TRBJ1-2; 7 nucleotides agree with TRBD1. This CDR3 has 13 amino acids. Germline V CDR1 and CDR2: MNHEY, SVGAGI. V trimming: 6 bases; J trimming: 3 bases; junction bases outside the gene matches: 4. The CDR3 coding sequence is TGTGCCAGCAGACCTGGACAGGACTATGGCTACACCTTC. Its translation is CASRPGQDYGYTF.

This clonotype came up many times. The V call is TRBV29-1, the J call TRBJ2-1, with D maybe TRBD2 (6 bases). Germline CDR1 and CDR2: SQVTM and ANQGSEA. V gave up 7 bases and J gave up 4 bases, with 11 bases separating them. The CDR3 runs 12 residues. The CDR3 DNA is TGCAGCGCCCGCGGGGTTTACAATGAGCAGTTCTTC. Protein sequence: CSARGVYNEQFF.

V and J are TRBV19 and TRBJ1-2; no clear D gene. The germline V gene encodes CDR1 LNHDA and CDR2 SQIVND (reference sequence). This CDR3 spans 14 amino acids. Trimming stripped 3 bases from V and 4 bases from J, with 12 bases between. The CDR3 sequence: CASSISRQRYGYTF. The CDR3 nucleotides are TGTGCCAGTAGTATCTCGAGACAACGCTATGGCTACACCTTC.

The CDR3, as DNA: TGTGCCAGCAGCTTTCGTCGACAGGGCGATTATTCACCCCTCCACTTT. Amino acids: CASSFRRQGDYSPLHF. This chain links TRBV7-6 with TRBJ1-6; TRBD1 matches 7 bases. CDR3 length: 16 amino acids. Germline lookup yields CDR1 SGHVS and CDR2 FNYEAQ. The V and J ends lost 3 bases and 8 bases, in that order; junction bases with no gene match: 10.